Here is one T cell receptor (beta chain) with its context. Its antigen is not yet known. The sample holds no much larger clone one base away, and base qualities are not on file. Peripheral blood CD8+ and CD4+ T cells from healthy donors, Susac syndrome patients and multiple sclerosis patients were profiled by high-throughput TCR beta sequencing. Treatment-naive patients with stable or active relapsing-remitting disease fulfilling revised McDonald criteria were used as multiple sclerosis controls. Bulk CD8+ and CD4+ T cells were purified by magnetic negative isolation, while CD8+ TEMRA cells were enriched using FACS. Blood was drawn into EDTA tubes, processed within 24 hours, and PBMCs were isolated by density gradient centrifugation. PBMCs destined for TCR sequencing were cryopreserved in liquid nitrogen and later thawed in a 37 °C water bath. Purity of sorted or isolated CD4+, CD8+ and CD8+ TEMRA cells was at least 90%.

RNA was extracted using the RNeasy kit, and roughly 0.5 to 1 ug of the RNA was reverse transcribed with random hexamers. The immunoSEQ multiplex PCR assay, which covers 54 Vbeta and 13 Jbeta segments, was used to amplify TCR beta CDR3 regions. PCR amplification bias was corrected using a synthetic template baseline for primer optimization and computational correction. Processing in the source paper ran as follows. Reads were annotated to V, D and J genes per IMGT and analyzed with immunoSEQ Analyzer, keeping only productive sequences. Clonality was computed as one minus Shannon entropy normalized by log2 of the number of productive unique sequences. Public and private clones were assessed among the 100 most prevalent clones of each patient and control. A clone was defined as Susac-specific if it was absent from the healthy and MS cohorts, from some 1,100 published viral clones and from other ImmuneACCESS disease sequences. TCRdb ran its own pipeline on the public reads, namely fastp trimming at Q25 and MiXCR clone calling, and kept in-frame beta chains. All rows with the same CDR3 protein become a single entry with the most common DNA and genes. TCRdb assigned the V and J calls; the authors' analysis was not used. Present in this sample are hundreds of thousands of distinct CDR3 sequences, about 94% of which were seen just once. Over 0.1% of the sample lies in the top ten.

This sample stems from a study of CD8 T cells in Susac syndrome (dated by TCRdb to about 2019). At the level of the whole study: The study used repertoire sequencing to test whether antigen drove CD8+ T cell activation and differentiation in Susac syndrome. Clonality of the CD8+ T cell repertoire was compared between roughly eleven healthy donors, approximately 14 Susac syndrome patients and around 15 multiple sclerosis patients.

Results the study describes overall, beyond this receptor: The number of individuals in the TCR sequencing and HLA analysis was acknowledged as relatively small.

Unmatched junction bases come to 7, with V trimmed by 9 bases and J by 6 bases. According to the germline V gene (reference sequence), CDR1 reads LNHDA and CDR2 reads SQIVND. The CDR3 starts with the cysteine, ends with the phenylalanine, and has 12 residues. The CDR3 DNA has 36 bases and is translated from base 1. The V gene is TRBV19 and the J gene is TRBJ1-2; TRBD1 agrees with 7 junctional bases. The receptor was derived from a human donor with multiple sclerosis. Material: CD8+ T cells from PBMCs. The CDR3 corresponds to CASLDRKNGYTF. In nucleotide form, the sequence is TGTGCCAGCCTGGACAGGAAGAATGGCTACACCTTC.